Listed below are T cell receptor beta chains from one sample, sequenced in a study of shared clonotypes between healthy human individuals. Libraries were prepared by immunoSEQ multiplex PCR; TCRdb keeps only in-frame clonotypes and omits some of them. The sample comprises about 960,000 clones, approximately 80% of which are singletons, and approximately 1.5% rests with the top ten. Source material: memory CD4+ T cells sorted from blood. Receptor source: a man aged 18 to 29 in good health. The CDR3 runs from the conserved cysteine through the conserved F or W. The D gene is left open where the match is weak. Clone size is not always given. Where it is, it says once, few, many or a class for expanded clones.

v_gene	d_gene	j_gene	abundance	CDR3aa	CDR3nt
TRBV19	TRBD2	TRBJ2-7	-	CASSVTSGYEQYF	TGTGCCAGTAGTGTGACTAGCGGCTACGAGCAGTACTTC
TRBV6-1	TRBD1	TRBJ1-2	-	CASSEGGTGFLANGYTF	TGTGCCAGCAGTGAAGGGGGGACAGGGTTTCTCGCAAATGGCTACACCTTC
TRBV7-2	TRBD2	TRBJ2-5	-	CASSSRAGGRETQYF	TGTGCCAGCAGCAGCCGGGCGGGGGGGAGAGAGACCCAGTACTTC
TRBV2	-	TRBJ1-1	-	CASSERGRGDTEAFF	TGTGCCAGCAGCGAAAGGGGCCGGGGTGACACTGAAGCTTTCTTT
TRBV10-1	-	TRBJ2-5	-	CASSDGRQETQYF	TGCGCCAGCAGTGACGGCAGGCAAGAGACCCAGTACTTC
TRBV7-2	TRBD2	TRBJ2-7	few	CASSPPGGRSYEQYF	TGTGCCAGCAGCCCGCCGGGCGGGAGGTCCTACGAGCAGTACTTC
TRBV4-3	TRBD1	TRBJ2-1	-	CASSRGSGQGSYNEQFF	TGCGCCAGCAGCCGCGGGTCGGGACAGGGATCCTACAATGAGCAGTTCTTC
TRBV18	-	TRBJ2-3	-	CASSPPTGTLSTDTQYF	TGTGCCAGCTCACCGCCAACCGGGACGCTTAGCACAGATACGCAGTATTTT
TRBV7-2	-	TRBJ2-7	-	CASSLASGQGSYEQYF	TGTGCCAGCAGCTTAGCGTCAGGGCAGGGCAGCTACGAGCAGTACTTC
TRBV5-6	-	TRBJ1-5	-	CASSLGRNQPQHF	TGTGCCAGCAGCTTGGGGCGAAATCAGCCCCAGCATTTT
TRBV18	TRBD1	TRBJ2-7	-	CASSPTPGQYSYEQYF	TGTGCCAGCTCACCAACTCCGGGACAGTATTCCTACGAGCAGTACTTC
TRBV7-9	-	TRBJ2-3	-	CASSFIPPILEGFTDTQYF	TGTGCCAGCAGCTTCATCCCTCCAATACTAGAGGGGTTCACAGATACGCAGTATTTT
TRBV6-1	-	TRBJ2-5	-	CASSEGGRLETQYF	TGTGCCAGCAGTGAAGGAGGGAGGTTGGAGACCCAGTACTTC
TRBV5-4	-	TRBJ1-1	-	CASRPGTGTEAFF	TGTGCCAGCAGGCCCGGGACGGGGACTGAAGCTTTCTTT
TRBV4-1	-	TRBJ1-5	-	CASSQGTSGNQPQHF	TGCGCCAGCAGCCAAGGGACAAGCGGCAATCAGCCCCAGCATTTT
TRBV7-9	-	TRBJ2-7	-	CASSGKLGAASSYEQYF	TGTGCCAGCAGCGGTAAATTGGGGGCCGCAAGCTCCTACGAGCAGTACTTC
TRBV6-5	-	TRBJ2-7	few	CASSSAADIPYEQYF	TGTGCCAGCAGTTCGGCGGCCGATATCCCCTACGAGCAGTACTTC
TRBV19	TRBD1	TRBJ1-1	once	CASSRDRGGTWGAEAFF	TGTGCCAGTAGTAGAGACAGGGGAGGGACTTGGGGCGCTGAAGCTTTCTTT
TRBV11-2	TRBD1	TRBJ2-7	-	CASRIRDSSYEQYF	TGTGCCAGCAGGATCCGGGACAGCTCCTACGAGCAGTACTTC
TRBV19	TRBD2	TRBJ2-5	-	CASTSGTSRETQYF	TGTGCCAGTACCTCGGGGACTAGCAGAGAGACCCAGTACTTC
TRBV19	-	TRBJ2-7	-	CASSILWGGGSSYEQYF	TGTGCCAGTAGTATATTATGGGGCGGAGGGAGCTCCTACGAGCAGTACTTC
TRBV6-6	-	TRBJ2-7	few	CASTAPGTSSSYEQYF	TGTGCCAGCACTGCACCCGGGACGAGTAGCTCCTACGAGCAGTACTTC
TRBV5-6	-	TRBJ2-5	-	CASSPDQGETQYF	TGTGCCAGCAGCCCCGACCAGGGAGAGACCCAGTACTTC
TRBV2	-	TRBJ1-5	few	CASSRDRNQPQHF	TGTGCCTCATCCAGGGATCGCAATCAGCCCCAGCATTTT
TRBV5-1	TRBD1	TRBJ1-2	-	CASSLAPSGTGNGYTF	TGCGCCAGCAGCTTGGCGCCAAGCGGGACAGGGAATGGCTACACCTTC
TRBV28	-	TRBJ1-5	-	CASSRTGTNQPQHF	TGTGCCAGCAGTCGTACAGGGACTAATCAGCCCCAGCATTTT
TRBV6-1	-	TRBJ2-7	-	CASRTDGFSYYEQYF	TGTGCCAGCAGGACTGACGGATTCTCATACTACGAGCAGTACTTC
TRBV18	-	TRBJ2-1	-	CASSPIGGLNEQFF	TGTGCCAGCTCACCAATCGGGGGGCTCAATGAGCAGTTCTTC
TRBV19	TRBD1	TRBJ1-2	few	CASSTPKTGGIGYTF	TGTGCCAGCTCAACTCCAAAGACAGGGGGAATAGGCTACACCTTC
TRBV5-6	TRBD2	TRBJ2-4	few	CASSLVTSGRAAAKNIQYF	TGTGCCAGCAGCTTGGTCACTAGCGGGAGGGCCGCAGCCAAAAACATTCAGTACTTC
TRBV11-1	TRBD1	TRBJ2-3	-	CASSFRQGRPDTQYF	TGTGCCAGCAGCTTCCGACAGGGCAGGCCAGATACGCAGTATTTT
TRBV19	TRBD1	TRBJ2-1	-	CASSSRDRRSNEQFF	TGTGCCAGTAGTAGCCGGGACAGGAGAAGCAATGAGCAGTTCTTC
TRBV4-1	-	TRBJ1-2	once	CASSQDITVNYGYTF	TGCGCCAGCAGCCAAGATATAACAGTTAACTATGGCTACACCTTC
TRBV29-1	-	TRBJ1-4	once	CVGGATNEKLFF	TGCGTCGGGGGAGCAACTAATGAAAAACTGTTTTTT
TRBV2	-	TRBJ2-2	-	CASSEEGVGTGELFF	TGTGCCAGCAGTGAAGAGGGGGTGGGCACCGGGGAGCTGTTTTTT
TRBV25-1	TRBD2	TRBJ2-2	-	CASSEGLAGRGELFF	TGTGCCAGCAGTGAAGGACTAGCGGGACGTGGGGAGCTGTTTTTT
TRBV18	-	TRBJ1-2	-	CASSPSAGLNYGYTF	TGTGCCAGCTCACCGTCGGCAGGACTCAACTATGGCTACACCTTC
TRBV13	TRBD2	TRBJ2-7	few	CASRRGTSGRVDYEQYF	TGTGCCAGCAGACGCGGGACTAGCGGGAGAGTAGACTACGAGCAGTACTTC
TRBV29-1	TRBD2	TRBJ2-1	-	CSVETLAGGWNEQFF	TGCAGCGTTGAAACGCTAGCGGGTGGGTGGAATGAGCAGTTCTTC
TRBV6-5	TRBD1	TRBJ2-7	few	CASRDDLIQGVRVF	TGTGCCAGCAGGGACGATTTAATACAGGGGGTACGCGTGTTC
TRBV6-5	TRBD2	TRBJ2-2	-	CASGLATTGELFF	TGTGCCAGCGGACTAGCGACCACCGGGGAGCTGTTTTTT
TRBV29-1	-	TRBJ1-2	few	CSGWDGSNYGYTF	TGCAGCGGATGGGACGGCTCTAACTATGGCTACACCTTC
TRBV19	TRBD2	TRBJ2-2	-	CASKGGPGTSGTGELFF	TGTGCCAGTAAGGGGGGTCCCGGGACTAGCGGAACCGGGGAGCTGTTTTTT
TRBV6-5	-	TRBJ2-7	once	CASRIGKAPGYEQYF	TGTGCCAGCAGGATAGGGAAGGCGCCGGGTTACGAGCAGTACTTC
TRBV5-5	-	TRBJ1-1	-	CASSLALGGLNTEAFF	TGTGCCAGCAGCTTGGCACTCGGGGGACTGAACACTGAAGCTTTCTTT
TRBV30	-	TRBJ2-5	-	CAWSVGLLGETQYF	TGTGCCTGGAGTGTAGGACTTTTGGGAGAGACCCAGTACTTC